What follows are 30 T cell receptor beta chains derived from one specimen sequenced in a study of blood T cells in healthy people across ages. A sample-barcoded 5' primer and a J-beta primer mix were used in a second PCR of about 7 to 12 cycles. TCRdb recomputed calls from the 5' RACE reads with MiXCR, one row per CDR3 protein. The sample contains approximately 960,000 distinct CDR3 sequences, 29% of which appear only once. These data were also filed under a second study, of T cells of mothers and their children.

Sequencing was carried out using blood. The receptors come from a woman aged 35 to 49 in good health.

This chain connects TRBV28 to TRBJ2-7, with 8 nucleotides matching TRBD1. The CDR3 has 14 residues. Germline CDR1 reads MDHEN; CDR2 reads SYDVKM. After removal of 6 bases from V and 2 bases from J, the junction contained 6 bases not matched to a gene. The DNA for the CDR3 is TGTGCCAGCAGGGGACAGGCTTTAACCTACGAGCAGTACTTC. Its protein product is CASRGQALTYEQYF.

The chain uses TRBV28 and TRBJ1-5; D is undetermined. Per germline, CDR1 MDHEN and CDR2 SYDVKM. CDR3 length equals 11 residues. Trimming shortened V by 7 bases and J by 1 base, and 2 bases separated the two germline ends. CDR3 sequence reads: CASKSNQPQHF. The CDR3 nucleotides read TGTGCCAGCAAGAGCAATCAGCCCCAGCATTTT.

This clonotype was seen at least ten times. This rearrangement joins TRBV28 to TRBJ2-7; D is ambiguous. The CDR3 has 9 amino acids. Germline values: CDR1 MDHEN, CDR2 SYDVKM. The CDR3 sequence is CNAFYEQYF. Here the CDR3 DNA reads TGTAACGCTTTCTACGAGCAGTACTTC.

J is TRBJ2-1 and V is TRBV7-3; 9 bases map to TRBD2. Germline V gene sequence: CDR1 SGHTA, CDR2 FQGTGA. This CDR3 contains 15 residues. With 4 bases clipped from V and 5 bases from J, the junction kept 6 bases outside the gene matches. CDR3 nucleotide sequence: TGTGCCAGCAGCTCCGGACTAGCGTCTAACAATGAGCAGTTCTTC. This sequence encodes CASSSGLASNNEQFF.

This sequence joins TRBV20-1 and TRBJ2-1, with D tentatively TRBD2 (7 bases). Trimming shortened V by 6 bases and J by 5 bases, and 20 bases separated the two germline ends. CDR1 is DFQATT and CDR2 is SNEGSKA in the germline V gene (reference sequence). This CDR3 comprises 15 residues. CDR3 sequence: CSAPGGRVMDNEQFF. CDR3 nucleotide sequence: TGCAGTGCCCCGGGGGGCCGGGTCATGGACAATGAGCAGTTCTTC.

V and J are TRBV12-3 or TRBV12-4 and TRBJ1-6, with D perhaps TRBD1 (6 bases). V lost 3 bases and J lost 0, with 12 bases in between. CDR3 size: 17 residues. The CDR3: CASSFPQGRSYNSPLHF. CDR3 DNA: TGTGCCAGCAGTTTCCCACAGGGACGCTCCTATAATTCACCCCTCCACTTT.

Only a few counts were recorded for this clonotype. This chain connects TRBV6-6 to TRBJ2-7; TRBD1 agrees at 9 bases. This CDR3 is 15 amino acids long. The junction had 11 bases not matched to a gene; V was cut back by 6 bases and J by 5 bases. The V gene's germline CDR1 is MNHNY and CDR2 SVGAGI (reference sequence). The chain's CDR3 is CASSLGGTGLNEQYF. CDR3 nucleotide sequence: TGTGCCAGCAGCCTGGGCGGGACAGGGCTCAACGAGCAGTACTTC.

The gene calls are TRBV20-1 and TRBJ1-2, with D hard to call. Germline-derived CDR1 and CDR2 are DFQATT and SNEGSKA (reference sequence). V was clipped by 3 bases and J by 4 bases, with 12 bases between them. The CDR3 loop spans 13 amino acids. In nucleotides, the CDR3 is TGCAGTGCTAGTCGGCCGGATTTCTATGGCTACACCTTC. Its protein product is CSASRPDFYGYTF.

There are many counts of this clonotype. The V and J genes are TRBV27 and TRBJ2-4, with D uncertain. CDR1 and CDR2 from the germline V gene are MNHEY and SMNVEV (reference sequence). This CDR3 contains 13 residues. CDR3 nucleotides: TGTGACGAACGCCGGGTAGCCAAAAACATTCAGTACTTC. Amino acid sequence: CDERRVAKNIQYF.

This clonotype was seen ten or more times. V and J are TRBV6-5 and TRBJ1-2; TRBD1 might be the D (5 bases). The CDR3 is 12 residues long. The V gene's germline CDR1 is MNHEY and CDR2 SVGAGI. Trimming took 5 bases from V and 3 from J, leaving 7 bases between them. The CDR3 DNA reads as TGTGCCAGCAGTGCGACAGACTATGGCTACACCTTC. Translation gives CASSATDYGYTF.

The CDR3 coding sequence is TGTGCCAGCAGTTTCTTCGCAGGGCAACGAGAGACCCAGTACTTC. Encoded protein: CASSFFAGQRETQYF. The chain combines TRBV12-3 or TRBV12-4 with TRBJ2-5; D is possibly TRBD1 (5 bases). The V end lost 3 bases, the J end lost 4 bases, and 15 bases lay between the germline ends. This CDR3 has 15 amino acids.

This clonotype was counted many times. This chain connects TRBV24-1 to TRBJ2-6; D might be TRBD2 (6 bases). Germline V gene lookup returns CDR1 KGHDR and CDR2 SFDVKD. V was shortened by 4 bases and J by 1 base, with 19 bases between the two germline ends. The length of the CDR3 is 19 residues. The DNA for the CDR3 is TGTGCCACCAGTGACCATAAAACGCATAGCGGTTCTGGGGCCAACGTCCTGACTTTC. It encodes CATSDHKTHSGSGANVLTF.

J is TRBJ1-6 and V is TRBV27, with 8 bases aligning to TRBD1. CDR3 length: 15 residues. V lost 5 bases, J lost 6 bases, and 6 bases stayed unmatched. Germline-derived CDR1 and CDR2 are MNHEY and SMNVEV (reference sequence). CDR3 sequence (DNA): TGTGCCAGCAGTCCCAGGGGGCTCTTTAATTCACCCCTCCACTTT. Protein sequence: CASSPRGLFNSPLHF.

There are many counts of this clonotype. A read error is possible here, since a much larger clone lies one base away. The chain employs TRBV28 and TRBJ1-2; 8 nucleotides match TRBD1. There are 14 residues in the CDR3. Germline V CDR1 and CDR2: MDHEN, SYDVKM. Trimming took 6 bases from V and 4 from J; bases not matched to a gene: 7. DNA of the CDR3: TGTGCCAGCAGGTCGGACAGGGAAGTCTATGGCTACACCTTC. Its translation: CASRSDREVYGYTF.

J is TRBJ2-7 and V is TRBV18; 11 bases agree with TRBD1. Gene TRBJ2-5 matches the end of the DNA better, so the J call may be wrong. Germline V gene data show CDR1 as KGHSH and CDR2 as LQKENI. This CDR3 has 14 amino acids. CDR3 sequence reads: CASSAGTGGKTQYF. The CDR3 bases are TGTGCCAGCTCAGCGGGGACAGGGGGAAAGACCCAGTACTTC.

This clonotype was counted only a few times. The CDR3 bases are TGTGCCAGCAGCTTAACAGGGGGCTACACCTTC. Amino acids: CASSLTGGYTF. This chain connects TRBV28 to TRBJ1-2; weak D call: TRBD1 (6 bases). In germline, CDR1 is MDHEN, CDR2 SYDVKM. The CDR3 covers 11 residues. V lost 6 bases and J lost 8, with 10 bases in between.

Of note for this clonotype: This may stem from a read error, because a much larger clone lies one nucleotide away. The V gene is TRBV5-1, the J gene TRBJ2-7; TRBD2 matches 7 bases. The germline V gene encodes CDR1 SGHRS and CDR2 YFSETQ. The CDR3 extends over 13 amino acids. CDR3 sequence reads: CASRVASGYGQYF. The CDR3 DNA reads as TGCGCCAGCAGGGTCGCTAGCGGATACGGGCAGTACTTC.

This clonotype was seen many times. In nucleotides, the CDR3 is TGTGCCAGCAGCACCGCAACGGGACTACGGGGCGAGCAGTACTTC. It is translated as CASSTATGLRGEQYF. V gene TRBV13 combines with J gene TRBJ2-5, with 7 nucleotides matching TRBD2. The DNA end is a closer match to TRBJ2-7, so the J assignment may be wrong. CDR1 is PRHDT, CDR2 FYEKMQ, per germline (reference sequence). This CDR3 contains 15 residues.

The V call is TRBV10-3, the J call TRBJ1-2; 9 bases agree with TRBD1. V shed 7 bases and J 8 bases; nucleotides not matched to a gene: 8. Germline-derived CDR1 and CDR2 are ENHRY and SYGVKD. This CDR3 has 13 residues. The CDR3 DNA reads TGTGCCATCATGAGCGGGACAGGGAACGGCTACACCTTC. Amino acid sequence: CAIMSGTGNGYTF.

The chain uses TRBV28 and TRBJ2-1, with 8 bases identical to TRBD2. The end of the DNA fits TRBJ2-7 better, so the J call may be wrong. The CDR3 is made up of 15 amino acids. Germline CDR1 reads MDHEN; CDR2 reads SYDVKM. The CDR3 loop is CASLSGVSSYNEQYF. The CDR3 bases are TGTGCCAGCCTTAGCGGGGTAAGCTCCTACAATGAGCAGTACTTC.

This clonotype was picked up many times. CDR3 amino acids: CASSAPGGGLSYNEQFF. The CDR3 nucleotides read TGTGCCAGCAGTGCCCCTGGGGGCGGACTCTCCTACAATGAGCAGTTCTTC. This rearrangement joins TRBV12-3 or TRBV12-4 to TRBJ2-1; perhaps TRBD1 as D (6 bases). The CDR3 has 17 residues. V gave up 5 bases and J gave up 0 bases, with 17 bases separating them.

The gene calls are TRBV20-1 and TRBJ2-1; no clear D. This CDR3 has 13 residues. Germline V gene lookup returns CDR1 DFQATT and CDR2 SNEGSKA (reference sequence). Trimming removed 2 bases at V and 4 bases at J, with 9 bases between. The CDR3 sequence is CSARLEWYNEQFF. CDR3 nucleotides: TGCAGTGCTAGATTGGAGTGGTACAATGAGCAGTTCTTC.

The chain couples TRBV14 to TRBJ2-2, with unresolved D. CDR1 SGHDN and CDR2 FVKESK come from the germline V gene. CDR3 length equals 13 residues. The V and J ends lost 0 bases and 8 bases respectively, with 7 bases between them. The CDR3 coding sequence is TGTGCCAGCAGCCAAGAATTCGGTGGGGAGCTGTTTTTT. It is translated as CASSQEFGGELFF. Complete variable domain (other parts from reference TRBV14 and TRBJ2-2): EAGVTQFPSHSVIEKGQTVTLRCDPISGHDNLYWYRRVMGKEIKFLLHFVKESKQDESGMPNNRFLAERTGGTYSTLKVQPAELEDSGVYFCASSQEFGGELFFGEGSRLTVL.

The chain is built from TRBV5-5 and TRBJ2-3; TRBD2 agrees at 10 bases. This CDR3 spans 16 amino acids. J was trimmed by 2 bases and V by 4 bases; bases with no gene match: 7. CDR1 is SGHKS, CDR2 YYEKEE, per germline (reference sequence). The CDR3 DNA follows: TGTGCCAGCAGCGCGGTCGGGACTAGCGACACAGATACGCAGTATTTT. Its protein product is CASSAVGTSDTDTQYF.

This rearrangement joins TRBV29-1 to TRBJ2-4; D remains unclear. In germline, CDR1 is SQVTM, CDR2 ANQGSEA. The CDR3 sequence is 12 residues long. V was pared by 2 bases and J by 5 bases, with 7 bases between. CDR3 in DNA: TGCAGCGTTGAATGGTCAGAAAACATTCAGTACTTC. Encoded protein: CSVEWSENIQYF. The entire variable domain, with the rest obtained from reference TRBV29-1 and TRBJ2-4, is as follows: SAVISQKPSRDICQRGTSLTIQCQVDSQVTMMFWYRQQPGQSLTLIATANQGSEATYESGFVIDKFPISRPNLTFSTLTVSNMSPEDSSIYLCSVEWSENIQYFGAGTRLSVL.

Comments on this clonotype: This may be a read error, as it is one base from a much larger clone. This chain connects TRBV20-1 to TRBJ2-7, with 9 nucleotides matching TRBD1. The DNA end lines up better with TRBJ2-5; the J call may be wrong. Germline-derived CDR1 and CDR2 are DFQATT and SNEGSKA (reference sequence). The CDR3 is 13 amino acids. Written as DNA, the CDR3 is TGCAGTGCTCCTTTGACAGGGGGAAGGACCCAGTACTTC. It specifies CSAPLTGGRTQYF.

This chain joins TRBV20-1 and TRBJ1-1; unclear D gene. CDR1 and CDR2 (germline): DFQATT, SNEGSKA (reference sequence). The CDR3 sequence is 12 residues long. Trimming left V 3 bases short and J 3 bases short, with 8 bases between. The CDR3: CSASVGDTEAFF. For the CDR3, the DNA is TGCAGTGCTAGTGTCGGGGACACTGAAGCTTTCTTT.

In regard to this clonotype: Mismatch with germline at one junction end may stem from a read error. This chain uses TRBV7-2 with TRBJ2-2; 7 bases fit TRBD2. The CDR3 runs to 18 residues. Germline CDR1 SGHTA, CDR2 FQGNSA. CDR3 nucleotide sequence: TGTGCCAGCAGCACGTCTAGAGGCGGGGGAGCGAACACCGGGGAGCGGTTTTTT. It yields the protein CASSTSRGGGANTGERFF.

This clonotype has ten or more counts. V gene TRBV2 combines with J gene TRBJ2-3; D might be TRBD1 (5 bases). Germline CDR1 and CDR2: SNHLY and FYNNEI. V was cut by 2 bases and J by 0 bases, with 21 bases left in between. The CDR3 consists of 19 residues. The CDR3 nucleotides read TGTGCCAGCAGTGAAACCCCGTTCGAAGGGGTCCGGAGCACAGATACGCAGTATTTT. Amino acids: CASSETPFEGVRSTDTQYF. The full variable domain, completed using reference TRBV2 and TRBJ2-3, is EPEVTQTPSHQVTQMGQEVILRCVPISNHLYFYWYRQILGQKVEFLVSFYNNEISEKSEIFDDQFSVERPDGSNFTLKIRSTKLEDSAMYFCASSETPFEGVRSTDTQYFGPGTRLTVL.

Ten or more counts support this clonotype. The chain carries TRBV6-6 and TRBJ1-4, with no clear D. Trimming cost V 7 bases and J 6 bases, with 12 bases left between them. The CDR3 runs 13 residues. From germline, CDR1 is MNHNY and CDR2 SVGAGI (reference sequence). The CDR3 spells CASTQLPYEKLFF. In DNA form, the CDR3 reads TGTGCCAGCACCCAACTACCCTATGAAAAACTGTTTTTT.